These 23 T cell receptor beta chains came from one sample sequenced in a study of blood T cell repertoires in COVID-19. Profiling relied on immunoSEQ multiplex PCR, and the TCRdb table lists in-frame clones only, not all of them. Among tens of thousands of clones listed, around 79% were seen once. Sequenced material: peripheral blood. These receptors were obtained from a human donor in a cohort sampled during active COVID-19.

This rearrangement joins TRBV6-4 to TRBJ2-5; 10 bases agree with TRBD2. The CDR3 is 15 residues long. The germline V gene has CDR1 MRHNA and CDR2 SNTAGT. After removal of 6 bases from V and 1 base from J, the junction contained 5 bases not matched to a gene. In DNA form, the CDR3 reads TGTGCCAGCAGGGAGAGGACTAGCGGCCAAGAGACCCAGTACTTC. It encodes CASRERTSGQETQYF.

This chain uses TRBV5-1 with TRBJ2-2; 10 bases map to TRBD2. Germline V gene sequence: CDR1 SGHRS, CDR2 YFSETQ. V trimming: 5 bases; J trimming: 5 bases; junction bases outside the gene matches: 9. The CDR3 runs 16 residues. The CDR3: CASSPSSGRWTGELFF. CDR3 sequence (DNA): TGCGCCAGCAGTCCTTCTAGCGGGAGATGGACCGGGGAGCTGTTTTTT.

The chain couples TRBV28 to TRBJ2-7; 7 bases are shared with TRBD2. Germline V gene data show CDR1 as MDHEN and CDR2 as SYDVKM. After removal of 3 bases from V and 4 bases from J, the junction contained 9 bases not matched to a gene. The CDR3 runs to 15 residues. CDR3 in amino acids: CASSLGGTSVYEQYF. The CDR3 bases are TGTGCCAGCAGTTTGGGTGGAACTAGCGTATACGAGCAGTACTTC.

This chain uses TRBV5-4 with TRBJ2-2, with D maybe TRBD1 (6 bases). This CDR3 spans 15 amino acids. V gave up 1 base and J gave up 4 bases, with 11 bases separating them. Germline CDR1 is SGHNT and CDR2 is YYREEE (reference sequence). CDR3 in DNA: TGTGCCAGCAGCTTGAACAGGGTGAGCACCGGGGAGCTGTTTTTT. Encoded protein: CASSLNRVSTGELFF.

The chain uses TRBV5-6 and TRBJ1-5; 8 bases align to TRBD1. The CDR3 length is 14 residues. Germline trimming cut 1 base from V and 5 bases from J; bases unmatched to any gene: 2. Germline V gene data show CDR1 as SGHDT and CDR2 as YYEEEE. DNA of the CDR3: TGTGCCAGCAGCTTGATGGACAGGGATCAGCCCCAGCATTTT. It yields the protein CASSLMDRDQPQHF.

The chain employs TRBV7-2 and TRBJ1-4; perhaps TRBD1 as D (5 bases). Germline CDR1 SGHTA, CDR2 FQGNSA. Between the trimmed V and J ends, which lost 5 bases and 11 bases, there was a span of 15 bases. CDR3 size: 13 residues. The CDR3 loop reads CASSPLRGGKLFF. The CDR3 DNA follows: TGTGCCAGCAGCCCACTCCGGGGGGGGAAACTGTTTTTT.

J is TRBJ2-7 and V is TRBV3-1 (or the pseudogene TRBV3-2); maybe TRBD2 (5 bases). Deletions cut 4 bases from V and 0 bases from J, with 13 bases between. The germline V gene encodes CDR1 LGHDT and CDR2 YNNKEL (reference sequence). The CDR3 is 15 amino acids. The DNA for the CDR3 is TGTGCCAGCAGCCCACCGGGAAGGAGCTCCTACGAGCAGTACTTC. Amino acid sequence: CASSPPGRSSYEQYF.

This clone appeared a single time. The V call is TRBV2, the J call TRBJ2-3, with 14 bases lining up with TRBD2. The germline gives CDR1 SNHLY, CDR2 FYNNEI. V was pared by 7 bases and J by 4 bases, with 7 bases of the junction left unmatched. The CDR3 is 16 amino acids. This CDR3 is CASTPGLAGVADTQYF. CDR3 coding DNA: TGTGCCAGCACCCCGGGACTAGCGGGAGTCGCAGATACGCAGTATTTT.

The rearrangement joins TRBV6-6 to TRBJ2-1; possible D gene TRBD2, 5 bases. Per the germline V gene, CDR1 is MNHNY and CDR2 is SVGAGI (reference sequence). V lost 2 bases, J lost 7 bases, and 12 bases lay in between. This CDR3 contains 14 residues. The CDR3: CASSYGEFGNEQFF. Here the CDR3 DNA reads TGTGCCAGCAGTTACGGGGAGTTCGGGAATGAGCAGTTCTTC.

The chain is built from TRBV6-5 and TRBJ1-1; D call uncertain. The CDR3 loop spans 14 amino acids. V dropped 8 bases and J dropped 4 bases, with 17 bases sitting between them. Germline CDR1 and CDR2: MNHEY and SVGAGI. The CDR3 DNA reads TGTGCCAGCTCTAACCCTATAGGCGGCACTGAAGCTTTCTTT. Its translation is CASSNPIGGTEAFF.

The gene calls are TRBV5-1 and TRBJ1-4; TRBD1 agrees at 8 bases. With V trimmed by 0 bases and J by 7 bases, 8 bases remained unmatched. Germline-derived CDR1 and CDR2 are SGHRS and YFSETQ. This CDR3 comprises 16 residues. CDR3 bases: TGCGCCAGCAGCTTGGCCGGGCAGGGGGCGAGTGAAAAACTGTTTTTT. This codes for CASSLAGQGASEKLFF.

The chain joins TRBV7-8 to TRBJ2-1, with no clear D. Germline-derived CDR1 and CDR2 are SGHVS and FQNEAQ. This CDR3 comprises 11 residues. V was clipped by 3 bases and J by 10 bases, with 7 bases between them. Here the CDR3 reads CASSFGSEQFF. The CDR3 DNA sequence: TGTGCCAGCAGCTTCGGTTCGGAGCAGTTCTTC.

The CDR3 spells CASSLSDGPDTQYF. CDR3 nucleotides: TGTGCCAGCAGCCTCTCCGATGGGCCAGATACGCAGTATTTT. The J gene is TRBJ2-3, the V gene TRBV6-4; the D is unclear. This CDR3 comprises 14 residues. The V gene lost 6 bases and the J gene lost 4 bases, with 14 bases spanning the gap. The germline gives CDR1 MRHNA, CDR2 SNTAGT.

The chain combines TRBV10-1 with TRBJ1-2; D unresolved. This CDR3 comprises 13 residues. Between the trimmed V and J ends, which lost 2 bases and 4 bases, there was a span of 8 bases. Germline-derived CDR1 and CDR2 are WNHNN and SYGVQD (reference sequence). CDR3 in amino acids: CASSESTSYGYTF. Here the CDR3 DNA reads TGCGCCAGCAGTGAGAGTACGAGCTATGGCTACACCTTC.

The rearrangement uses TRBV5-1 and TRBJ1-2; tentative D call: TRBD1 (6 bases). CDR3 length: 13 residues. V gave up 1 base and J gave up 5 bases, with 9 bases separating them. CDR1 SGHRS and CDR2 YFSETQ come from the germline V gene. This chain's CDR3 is CASSLFQGYGYTF. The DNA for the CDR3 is TGCGCCAGCAGCTTGTTCCAGGGGTATGGCTACACCTTC.

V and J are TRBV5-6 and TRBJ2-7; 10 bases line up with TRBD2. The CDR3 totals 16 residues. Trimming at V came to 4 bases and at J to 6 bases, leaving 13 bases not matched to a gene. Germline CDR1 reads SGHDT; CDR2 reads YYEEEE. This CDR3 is CASSGGAVAGGGEQYF. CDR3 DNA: TGTGCCAGCAGCGGGGGGGCGGTAGCGGGAGGTGGCGAGCAGTACTTC. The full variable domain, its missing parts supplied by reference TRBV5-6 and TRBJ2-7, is DAGVTQSPTHLIKTRGQQVTLRCSPKSGHDTVSWYQQALGQGPQFIFQYYEEEERQRGNFPDRFSGHQFPNYSSELNVNALLLGDSALYLCASSGGAVAGGGEQYFGPGTRLTVT.

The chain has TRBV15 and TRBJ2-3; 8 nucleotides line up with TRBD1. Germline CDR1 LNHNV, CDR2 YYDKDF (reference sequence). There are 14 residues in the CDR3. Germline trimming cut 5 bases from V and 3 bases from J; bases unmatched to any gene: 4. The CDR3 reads CATSVDRATDTQYF. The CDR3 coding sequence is TGTGCCACCAGCGTGGACAGGGCTACAGATACGCAGTATTTT.

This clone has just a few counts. CDR3 protein: CATSRGGGTGRYEQYF. CDR3 nucleotides: TGTGCCACCAGCAGAGGGGGCGGGACAGGCCGGTACGAGCAGTACTTC. The chain has TRBV15 and TRBJ2-7, with 8 bases matching TRBD1. The CDR3 extends over 16 amino acids. Germline assignment: CDR1 LNHNV and CDR2 YYDKDF (reference sequence). V was pared by 1 base and J by 4 bases, with 9 bases of the junction left unmatched.

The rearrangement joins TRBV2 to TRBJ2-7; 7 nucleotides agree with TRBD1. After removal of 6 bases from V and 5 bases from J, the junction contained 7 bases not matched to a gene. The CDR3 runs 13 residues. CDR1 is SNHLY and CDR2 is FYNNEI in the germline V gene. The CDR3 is CASRLDRENEQYF. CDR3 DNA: TGTGCCAGCAGACTCGACAGGGAAAACGAGCAGTACTTC.

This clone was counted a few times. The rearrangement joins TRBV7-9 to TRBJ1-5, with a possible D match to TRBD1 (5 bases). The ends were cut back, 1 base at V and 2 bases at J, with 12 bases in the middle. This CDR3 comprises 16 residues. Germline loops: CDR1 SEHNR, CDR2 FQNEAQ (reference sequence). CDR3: CASSLVLGLGNQPQHF. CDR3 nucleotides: TGTGCCAGCAGCTTAGTACTGGGGCTGGGCAATCAGCCCCAGCATTTT. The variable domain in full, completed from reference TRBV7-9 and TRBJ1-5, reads DTGVSQNPRHKITKRGQNVTFRCDPISEHNRLYWYRQTLGQGPEFLTYFQNEAQLEKSRLLSDRFSAERPKGSFSTLEIQRTEQGDSAMYLCASSLVLGLGNQPQHFGDGTRLSIL.

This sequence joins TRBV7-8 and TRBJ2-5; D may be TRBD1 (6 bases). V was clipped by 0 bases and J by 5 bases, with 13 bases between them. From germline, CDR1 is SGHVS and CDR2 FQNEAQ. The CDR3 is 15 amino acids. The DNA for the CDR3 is TGTGCCAGCAGCTTAGCTCTGGGGGCTACGGAGACCCAGTACTTC. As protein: CASSLALGATETQYF.

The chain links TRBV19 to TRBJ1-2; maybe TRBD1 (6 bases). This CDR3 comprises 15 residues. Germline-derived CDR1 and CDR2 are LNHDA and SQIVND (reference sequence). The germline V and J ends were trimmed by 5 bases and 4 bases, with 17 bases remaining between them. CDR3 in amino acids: CASSPSRGRFYGYTF. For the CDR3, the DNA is TGTGCCAGTAGTCCCTCCAGGGGCCGCTTCTATGGCTACACCTTC.

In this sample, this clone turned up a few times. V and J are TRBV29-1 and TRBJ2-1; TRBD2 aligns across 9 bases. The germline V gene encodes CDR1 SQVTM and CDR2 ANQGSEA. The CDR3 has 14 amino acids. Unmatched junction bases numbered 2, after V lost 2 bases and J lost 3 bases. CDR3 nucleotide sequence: TGCAGCGTTGAAACTAGCGGGTTCTACAATGAGCAGTTCTTC. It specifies CSVETSGFYNEQFF.